This T cell receptor beta chain was obtained from a study of cytomegalovirus exposure and HLA in healthy donors. Regarding the study as a whole: Accounts indicate the classifier identified cytomegalovirus status with strong specificity and sensitivity.

CDR3 length equals 13 residues. Germline V lookup: CDR1 SGHTA, CDR2 FQGNSA. V was cut by 5 bases and J by 5 bases, with 12 bases left in between. About this clone: Antigen specificity is unknown.

Primers included in the PCR were 60 Vbeta and 13 Jbeta primers. The table came from immunoSEQ multiplex PCR; TCRdb's copy has only in-frame clones and leaves some out. In the table there are fewer than 150,000 clones, 65% to 80% of which are singletons. The receptor's source is a middle-aged woman in good health and CMV-seropositive. Sequenced material: PBMCs. This rearrangement joins TRBV7-2 to TRBJ2-5; D is uncertain. This CDR3 reads CASSRSTRETQYF. CDR3 in DNA: TGTGCCAGCAGCCGATCAACCCGGGAGACCCAGTACTTC.